This T cell receptor (beta chain) was retrieved from a study of molecular identifiers for immune sequencing clone quantification. Across the study: Sequencing covered four of five parts into which replicate RNA from about 20,000 or 100,000 naive CD8 cells was split. Study-wide results and caveats: Highly expanded clone sizes could end up underestimated if a barcode were shared by identical TCR molecules. The study found clones above 20 RNA copies held over 98% of effector molecules and under 1% in naive cells.

TCRdb re-called the PCR reads through MiXCR, storing one row per CDR3 protein. The data contain a few hundred thousand distinct CDR3 sequences, over 20% of them singletons. In this sample, this clonotype turned up once. Its antigen is as yet unknown. The junction and the germline gene differ at one end; a read error may be behind it. CDR1 and CDR2 (germline): MGHRA, YSYEKL. This CDR3 spans 13 amino acids. Naive CD8 T cell sorting was performed on the CD8+CD4-CCR7+CD45RA+ phenotype. Sequenced sample: naive CD8+ T cells from blood, with Jurkat cell RNA spiked in. Subset specified: FACS-sorted CD8+CD4-CCR7+CD45RA+ naive T cells. The chain has TRBV4-1 and TRBJ2-7, with D uncertain. The TCR was taken from a human donor in good health. Some libraries in this study had Jurkat cell RNA spiked in. CDR3 sequence (DNA): TGCGCCAGCAGCCCCGGGCCCTCCTGCGAGCAGTACTTC. Amino acids: CASSPGPSCEQYF.